Reported below is one T cell receptor beta chain. The data belong to a study of blood T cell repertoires in COVID-19. Study in general: COVID-19 samples from acute and convalescent phases originated in the United States, Italy and Spain. PBMCs, B-cell-depleted T cells, or T cells were the source of the cDNA or gDNA that made up the material.

Original handling: Reference gene primer amplification gave nucleated cell count estimates. Sequencing used immunoSEQ multiplex PCR; TCRdb keeps in-frame clones, though not all of them. The DNA was the basis for D and trimming; V, J and clone size are from that table. The sample holds 150,000 to 200,000 clones; about 90% are singletons and the top ten take 0.55% to 0.8%. Sequencing was carried out using peripheral blood. The sequence was obtained from a man in his forties or fifties with acute or convalescent COVID-19.

The CDR3 loop reads CASSFLSGANVLTF. CDR3 nucleotides: TGTGCCAGCAGTTTTCTCTCTGGGGCCAACGTCCTGACTTTC. V gene TRBV6-1 combines with J gene TRBJ2-6, with no clear D. The CDR3 extends over 14 amino acids. From germline, CDR1 is MNHNS and CDR2 SASEGT. V was trimmed by 5 bases and J by 0 bases, leaving 5 bases between them.